This T cell receptor beta chain appears in the sequencing data of a study of blood T cell repertoires in COVID-19. Methods used by the authors: Reference gene primer amplification yielded estimated nucleated cell counts. Profiling relied on immunoSEQ multiplex PCR, and the TCRdb table lists in-frame clones only, not all of them. D and trimming were read from the DNA, whereas the V and J calls and clone size are those reported in that table. The sample shows about 160,000 clones, 75% to 90% of them seen only once. Germline loops: CDR1 MNHEY, CDR2 SVGAGI. CDR3 length: 14 amino acids. Trimming cost V 5 bases and J 5 bases, with 12 bases left between them.

Sequencing used PBMCs or T cells enriched from blood (not recorded which). The chain has TRBV6-5 and TRBJ1-4; no clear D. This receptor was identified in a woman aged 60-75 years who had recovered from COVID-19. CDR3 DNA: TGTGCCAGCAGTATACGGACGGGGAATGAAAAACTGTTTTTT. Translating it yields CASSIRTGNEKLFF.